These 25 T cell receptor beta chains were sequenced from one sample in a study of response to subunit inactivated influenza vaccine. TCRdb reanalysed the RT-PCR reads using MiXCR and keeps one entry per CDR3 protein. This repertoire shows fewer than 600,000 distinct CDR3 sequences, roughly 7.6% found once; its top ten account for less than 15%. Sequenced material: PBMCs from blood, taken 23 months after vaccination. The receptors shown here come from a man aged 45 to 70 who received an inactivated influenza vaccine.

The chain combines TRBV2 with TRBJ1-1, with 9 bases identical to TRBD1. The length of the CDR3 is 14 residues. The germline V gene has CDR1 SNHLY and CDR2 FYNNEI. V was pared by 6 bases and J by 4 bases, with 6 bases of the junction left unmatched. CDR3: CASRRQGGATEAFF. The CDR3 DNA follows: TGTGCCAGCAGGAGACAGGGGGGGGCCACTGAAGCTTTCTTT.

The sample holds a few counts of this clonotype. The chain recombines TRBV4-1 with TRBJ2-1, with D perhaps being TRBD1 or TRBD2 (6 bases each). CDR1 and CDR2 from the germline V gene are MGHRA and YSYEKL. The CDR3 covers 17 residues. Trimming left V 4 bases short and J 7 bases short, with 23 bases between. CDR3 DNA: TGCGCCAGCAGCCCCGGGGCGCCCGGGGGCCGGGGAAATGAGCAGTTCTTC. Translation gives CASSPGAPGGRGNEQFF.

The CDR3 coding sequence is TGTGCCAGCAGTCCCCTTAGGAGGAACTATGGCTACACCTTC. Its protein is CASSPLRRNYGYTF. The genes are TRBV28 and TRBJ1-2; D not resolved. This CDR3 comprises 14 residues. V was clipped by 5 bases and J by 2 bases, with 12 bases between them. The germline CDR1 and CDR2 sequences are MDHEN and SYDVKM.

This clonotype was seen more than once but under ten times. V gene TRBV20-1 combines with J gene TRBJ2-1; D not resolved. Germline loops: CDR1 DFQATT, CDR2 SNEGSKA (reference sequence). With 5 bases removed from V and 0 bases from J, the gap between germline ends came to 14 bases. The CDR3 covers 15 residues. CDR3 in amino acids: CSAQRIGISYNEQFF. CDR3 in DNA: TGCAGTGCTCAGAGGATAGGAATCTCCTACAATGAGCAGTTCTTC.

This clonotype has only a few counts. This chain links TRBV5-5 with TRBJ2-3; D call uncertain. This CDR3 is 14 amino acids long. Looked up from germline, CDR1 is SGHKS and CDR2 is YYEKEE (reference sequence). With 0 bases removed from V and 5 bases from J, the gap between germline ends came to 10 bases. DNA of the CDR3: TGTGCCAGCAGCTTGGGGACCGGCGGAGATACGCAGTATTTT. Protein sequence: CASSLGTGGDTQYF.

This clonotype occurred a few times. This rearrangement joins TRBV4-3 to TRBJ2-3; D could derive from TRBD1 or TRBD2 (6 bases each). Per germline, CDR1 LGHNA and CDR2 YSLEER. Trimming stripped 4 bases from V and 4 bases from J, with 15 bases between. The CDR3 runs to 15 residues. In DNA form, the CDR3 reads TGCGCCAGCAGCCCGAGGGGGGAGGTTTCAGATACGCAGTATTTT. It encodes CASSPRGEVSDTQYF.

The chain carries TRBV5-1 and TRBJ2-5; the D is unclear. In germline, CDR1 is SGHRS, CDR2 YFSETQ. V was trimmed by 4 bases and J by 1 base, leaving 14 bases between them. CDR3 length equals 15 residues. The DNA for the CDR3 is TGCGCCAGCAGCCTATCTCTGCCGGGCCAAGAGACCCAGTACTTC. Translated, it gives CASSLSLPGQETQYF.

As to this clonotype: Possible read error: a much larger clone is one base away. V usage is TRBV5-1 and J usage is TRBJ1-3; D unresolved. Trimming pared 4 bases from V and 9 bases from J, leaving 11 bases between. Germline V gene data show CDR1 as SGHRS and CDR2 as YFSETQ. There are 12 residues in the CDR3. The CDR3 reads CASSDTSSTIYF. CDR3 coding DNA: TGCGCCAGCAGCGATACGAGCAGCACCATATATTTT.

This clonotype was seen only a few times. This chain links TRBV6-1 with TRBJ1-4, with unresolved D. V was cut by 1 base and J by 7 bases, with 10 bases left in between. Per the germline V gene, CDR1 is MNHNS and CDR2 is SASEGT. This CDR3 is 14 amino acids long. CDR3 DNA sequence: TGTGCCAGCAGTGAAGAGGTAGTTCCTGAAAAACTGTTTTTT. It translates to CASSEEVVPEKLFF.

The CDR3 nucleotides are TGTGCCAGCTCACCTAGTACGATGTCTGAAGCTTTCTTT. This gives the protein CASSPSTMSEAFF. The chain is built from TRBV18 and TRBJ1-1; no clear D gene. Trimming left V 3 bases short and J 6 bases short, with 11 bases between. Germline lookup yields CDR1 KGHSH and CDR2 LQKENI. This CDR3 spans 13 amino acids.

The gene calls are TRBV6-1 and TRBJ1-1; D remains unclear. The CDR3 totals 15 residues. V was pared by 7 bases and J by 0 bases, with 15 bases between. CDR1 and CDR2 from the germline V gene are MNHNS and SASEGT. This chain's CDR3 is CASISPEGMNTEAFF. The CDR3 coding sequence is TGTGCCAGCATATCCCCGGAGGGCATGAACACTGAAGCTTTCTTT.

This clonotype has a handful of counts. The rearrangement joins TRBV20-1 to TRBJ2-1; possibly TRBD2 for D (6 bases). Trimming took 3 bases from V and 10 from J, leaving 10 bases between them. The CDR3 extends over 11 amino acids. Germline CDR1 and CDR2: DFQATT and SNEGSKA (reference sequence). This chain's CDR3 is CSARSRGEQFF. As DNA, the CDR3 is TGCAGTGCTAGGTCCCGGGGGGAGCAGTTCTTC.

This clonotype was counted many times. The J gene is TRBJ2-7, the V gene TRBV11-2; D is possibly TRBD1 (5 bases). Germline loops: CDR1 SGHAT, CDR2 FQNNGV. V shed 5 bases and J shed 4 bases, with 27 bases lying between them. The CDR3 sequence is 18 residues long. CDR3 coding DNA: TGTGCCAGCAGCCCTCTCCCTCCAGGGTTCGTCGCTAGTTACGAGCAGTACTTC. Amino acid sequence: CASSPLPPGFVASYEQYF.

This clonotype was seen more than once but under ten times. The genes are TRBV5-1 and TRBJ1-2; 12 bases agree with TRBD1. The CDR3 is made up of 14 amino acids. V lost 5 bases to trimming and J lost 8 bases; unmatched junction nucleotides: 7. CDR1 is SGHRS and CDR2 is YFSETQ in the germline V gene. The chain's CDR3 is CASRPGQGAEGYTF. The CDR3 DNA reads TGCGCCAGCAGGCCGGGACAGGGGGCGGAAGGCTACACCTTC.

The table lists this clonotype with many counts. The chain combines TRBV20-1 with TRBJ2-6; possible D gene TRBD1, 5 bases. The ends were cut back, 3 bases at V and 4 bases at J, with 13 bases in the middle. CDR1 DFQATT and CDR2 SNEGSKA come from the germline V gene (reference sequence). The CDR3 runs 15 residues. DNA of the CDR3: TGCAGTGCTAGTCTTCAGGGCACCGGGGCCAACGTCCTGACTTTC. Translated, it gives CSASLQGTGANVLTF.

This clonotype appeared many times. This chain connects TRBV4-1 to TRBJ2-5; D might be TRBD1 (6 bases). From germline, CDR1 is MGHRA and CDR2 YSYEKL. Deletions cut 0 bases from V and 6 bases from J, with 17 bases between. The CDR3 has 16 amino acids. CDR3 DNA: TGCGCCAGCAGCCAAGATCATCTAGGGACAATGAAGACCCAGTACTTC. It codes for CASSQDHLGTMKTQYF.

This chain uses TRBV11-2 with TRBJ2-5; perhaps TRBD1 as D (5 bases). V lost 3 bases, J lost 0 bases, and 11 bases lay in between. CDR1 and CDR2 (germline): SGHAT, FQNNGV. This CDR3 is 15 amino acids long. CDR3 region: CASSLLRGYQETQYF. Here the CDR3 DNA reads TGTGCCAGCAGCTTGTTAAGGGGCTACCAAGAGACCCAGTACTTC.

The rearrangement joins TRBV12-3 or TRBV12-4 to TRBJ2-7; possible D gene TRBD2, 5 bases. This CDR3 region has 15 residues. Between the trimmed V and J ends, which lost 3 bases and 3 bases, there was a span of 15 bases. CDR3 coding DNA: TGTGCCAGCAGTTTGAGGGAAATTCGGGTCTACGAGCAGTACTTC. This sequence encodes CASSLREIRVYEQYF.

This clonotype was seen repeatedly, ten times or more. The chain combines TRBV3-1 with TRBJ1-1; D ambiguous. This CDR3 is built from 13 residues. Germline V gene lookup returns CDR1 LGHDT and CDR2 YNNKEL (reference sequence). The V gene lost 1 base and the J gene lost 5 bases, with 8 bases spanning the gap. As DNA, the CDR3 is TGTGCCAGCAGCCAAGTTGGGGAGACTGAAGCTTTCTTT. It codes for CASSQVGETEAFF.

This clonotype was seen at least ten times. The rearrangement links TRBV7-6 to TRBJ2-5; the D gene is possibly TRBD2 (7 bases). Trimming shortened V by 3 bases and J by 4 bases, and 12 bases separated the two germline ends. This CDR3 comprises 14 residues. CDR1 SGHVS and CDR2 FNYEAQ come from the germline V gene. This CDR3 is CASSLGGGRETQYF. CDR3 bases: TGTGCCAGCAGCTTGGGGGGGGGCAGAGAGACCCAGTACTTC.

There are a few counts of this clonotype. The V call is TRBV11-2, the J call TRBJ2-5; 11 bases map to TRBD2. There are 15 residues in the CDR3. The germline CDR1 and CDR2 sequences are SGHAT and FQNNGV. V trimming: 1 base; J trimming: 6 bases; junction bases outside the gene matches: 4. The CDR3 DNA reads TGTGCCAGCAGCTTAGGTACTAGCGGGAGAAAGACCCAGTACTTC. Translating it yields CASSLGTSGRKTQYF.

The sample holds many counts of this clonotype. The genes are TRBV25-1 and TRBJ2-1, with 10 bases lining up with TRBD1. Germline V gene lookup returns CDR1 MGHDK and CDR2 SYGVNS. The CDR3 runs 16 residues. J lost 8 bases, V lost 3 bases, and 10 bases had no gene match. CDR3 in amino acids: CASSDPGTGVIYEQFF. The CDR3 nucleotides read TGTGCCAGCAGTGATCCCGGGACAGGGGTTATCTATGAGCAGTTCTTC.

This clonotype was counted at least ten times. The CDR3 spells CASSLGFSGANVLTF. Written as DNA, the CDR3 is TGTGCCAGCAGCTTAGGCTTCTCTGGGGCCAACGTCCTGACTTTC. The chain employs TRBV7-2 and TRBJ2-6; D not resolved. The CDR3 length is 15 residues. Between the trimmed V and J ends, which lost 1 base and 0 bases, there was a span of 4 bases. The germline V gene has CDR1 SGHTA and CDR2 FQGNSA.

The chain links TRBV20-1 to TRBJ2-1, with 7 bases matching TRBD2. Germline V gives CDR1 DFQATT, CDR2 SNEGSKA (reference sequence). The V and J ends lost 0 bases and 7 bases, in that order; junction bases with no gene match: 6. The CDR3 is made up of 14 amino acids. CDR3 bases: TGCAGTGCTAGAGATAGGACTAGTCGGAATGAGCAGTTCTTC. It translates to CSARDRTSRNEQFF.

The V and J genes are TRBV18 and TRBJ1-5; D unresolved. This CDR3 has 16 amino acids. The V and J ends lost 3 bases and 0 bases respectively, with 12 bases between them. Per germline, CDR1 KGHSH and CDR2 LQKENI. The CDR3 nucleotides are TGTGCCAGCTCACCTGAGCAGGCTTATAGCAATCAGCCCCAGCATTTT. Its translation: CASSPEQAYSNQPQHF. Together with reference TRBV18 and TRBJ1-5, the CDR3 gives the full variable domain: NAGVMQNPRHLVRRRGQEARLRCSPMKGHSHVYWYRQLPEEGLKFMVYLQKENIIDESGMPKERFSAEFPKEGPSILRIQQVVRGDSAAYFCASSPEQAYSNQPQHFGDGTRLSIL.